The TCR beta chain under discussion was sequenced for a study of blood T cell repertoires in COVID-19. At the level of the study: Whether acute or convalescent, the COVID-19 samples came from the United States, Italy and Spain. Sources were T cells, B-cell-depleted T cells, or PBMCs; the material itself was cDNA or gDNA.

Seattle participants joined during active infection and were tracked over time. Trimming cost V 0 bases and J 5 bases; bases outside gene matches: 12. Germline lookup yields CDR1 SEHNR and CDR2 FQNEAQ (reference sequence). This CDR3 has 18 residues. Source study methods: Amplification of reference gene primers provided the estimated nucleated cell counts. Clones were sequenced by immunoSEQ multiplex PCR, and TCRdb holds only the in-frame ones, with some missing. Clone size and V and J calls were adopted from that table, with D and trimming inferred from the DNA. The sample carries roughly 190,000 clones, roughly 84% recorded once.

The clonotype comes from a woman in her seventies with COVID-19, enrolled during active disease. The gene calls are TRBV7-9 and TRBJ2-7, with 11 bases matching TRBD2. Material for sequencing was peripheral blood. The CDR3 is CASSLAGILSGRAHEQYF. The CDR3, as DNA: TGTGCCAGCAGCTTAGCCGGGATTCTTAGCGGGAGGGCCCACGAGCAGTACTTC.